The 17 T cell receptor beta chains below were found in one sample sequenced in a study of blood T cell repertoires in COVID-19. Here immunoSEQ multiplex PCR was the method, and the copy in TCRdb shows in-frame clones only, minus some. The sample has just over 300,000 clones, over 85% seen once; the top ten hold 1.5% to 2%. Sequences were obtained from peripheral blood. The receptors derive from a woman aged 25-40 years with COVID-19, enrolled during active disease.

V is TRBV9 and J is TRBJ2-2; D is unresolved. This CDR3 spans 15 amino acids. Germline CDR1 is SGDLS and CDR2 is YYNGEE. Deletions cut 0 bases from V and 4 bases from J, with 10 bases between. CDR3 nucleotide sequence: TGTGCCAGCAGCGTAGGCGGCAGCCTCACCGGGGAGCTGTTTTTT. Translated: CASSVGGSLTGELFF. Drawing the rest from reference TRBV9 and TRBJ2-2, the complete variable domain is DSGVTQTPKHLITATGQRVTLRCSPRSGDLSVYWYQQSLDQGLQFLIQYYNGEERAKGNILERFSAQQFPDLHSELNLSSLELGDSALYFCASSVGGSLTGELFFGEGSRLTVL.

The chain carries TRBV6-5 and TRBJ2-7; the D is unclear. Per germline, CDR1 MNHEY and CDR2 SVGAGI. CDR3 size: 14 residues. Trimming removed 5 bases at V and 2 bases at J, with 13 bases between. The CDR3 loop is CASSKLRPPYEQYV. The CDR3 DNA sequence: TGTGCCAGCAGTAAGCTTCGCCCCCCCTACGAGCAGTACGTC.

This clone was seen repeatedly, ten times or more. The chain has TRBV6-4 and TRBJ2-3, with TRBD2 matching 9 bases. The V and J ends lost 2 bases and 4 bases, in that order; junction bases with no gene match: 4. CDR3 size: 15 residues. From germline, CDR1 is MRHNA and CDR2 SNTAGT. In DNA, the CDR3 is TGTGCCAGCAGTGACCGCGGGGGGGCATCAGATACGCAGTATTTT. This gives the protein CASSDRGGASDTQYF.

In its sample, this clone was seen once. The gene calls are TRBV6-1 and TRBJ1-5; 9 bases are shared with TRBD1. Germline V lookup: CDR1 MNHNS, CDR2 SASEGT. CDR3 length: 16 residues. With 4 bases clipped from V and 5 bases from J, the junction kept 9 bases outside the gene matches. CDR3 sequence reads: CASSGKNRGLHQPQHF. CDR3 DNA: TGTGCCAGCAGTGGAAAGAACAGGGGGCTTCATCAGCCCCAGCATTTT.

J is TRBJ1-2 and V is TRBV7-9; D gene unclear. CDR3 length: 15 residues. Trimming shortened V by 3 bases and J by 3 bases, and 14 bases separated the two germline ends. Germline V gene lookup returns CDR1 SEHNR and CDR2 FQNEAQ (reference sequence). CDR3 sequence: CASSLGSLSDYGYTF. The CDR3 coding sequence is TGTGCCAGCAGCTTGGGCTCGCTTTCAGACTATGGCTACACCTTC.

This clone is categorized as medium-sized. The chain combines TRBV6-1 with TRBJ1-6; the match to TRBD1 covers 11 bases. Germline loops: CDR1 MNHNS, CDR2 SASEGT. V was clipped by 2 bases and J by 9 bases; unmatched bases: 3. The CDR3 runs to 15 residues. The CDR3 protein is CASSETGQGGSPLHF. The CDR3 DNA is TGTGCCAGCAGTGAAACGGGACAGGGGGGTTCACCCCTCCACTTT.

This clone came up once. This chain joins TRBV2 and TRBJ2-5, with 14 bases lining up with TRBD2. CDR3 size: 15 residues. Germline loops: CDR1 SNHLY, CDR2 FYNNEI. Trimming at V came to 4 bases and at J to 5 bases, leaving 3 bases not matched to a gene. The DNA of the CDR3 is TGTGCCAGCAGTGGACTAGCGGGGGGGCTTGAGACCCAGTACTTC. This codes for CASSGLAGGLETQYF.

This clone has only one observation. This rearrangement joins TRBV27 to TRBJ2-1, with 8 bases aligning to TRBD2. The germline CDR1 and CDR2 sequences are MNHEY and SMNVEV (reference sequence). The CDR3 spans 15 residues. The trim removed 5 bases at V and 2 bases at J, leaving 5 bases unmatched. The CDR3 DNA reads TGTGCCAGCAGTCCAGACGGGGGGGCCTACAATGAGCAGTTCTTC. It translates to CASSPDGGAYNEQFF.

The chain employs TRBV6-1 and TRBJ2-3; no firm D call. This CDR3 spans 16 amino acids. Germline V gene sequence: CDR1 MNHNS, CDR2 SASEGT. The V end lost 0 bases, the J end lost 0 bases, and 10 bases lay between the germline ends. CDR3 nucleotides: TGTGCCAGCAGTGAAGCGGGCAGGTCAAGCACAGATACGCAGTATTTT. Translation gives CASSEAGRSSTDTQYF.

CDR3 sequence: CASADRDSTGELFF. For the CDR3, the DNA is TGTGCCAGCGCGGACCGGGACAGCACCGGGGAGCTGTTTTTT. The chain recombines TRBV6-4 with TRBJ2-2, with 7 bases that match TRBD1. The CDR3 contains 14 residues. Germline assignment: CDR1 MRHNA and CDR2 SNTAGT. The trim removed 8 bases at V and 4 bases at J, leaving 7 bases unmatched.

This rearrangement joins TRBV19 to TRBJ2-1, with D unclear. The germline V gene encodes CDR1 LNHDA and CDR2 SQIVND (reference sequence). The V end was cut by 3 bases, the J end by 0 bases, with 9 bases between. There are 15 residues in the CDR3. The CDR3 sequence: CASSINYGSYNEQFF. CDR3 sequence (DNA): TGTGCCAGTAGTATCAACTACGGCTCCTACAATGAGCAGTTCTTC.

Of note for this clone: Other DNA sequences within the sample encode an identical CDR3. The rearrangement joins TRBV11-2 to TRBJ2-3; D is unclear. CDR1 SGHAT and CDR2 FQNNGV come from the germline V gene. The V end was cut by 1 base, the J end by 5 bases, with 4 bases between. This CDR3 comprises 12 residues. The CDR3 nucleotides are TGTGCCAGCAGCTTAGGCGGAGATACGCAGTATTTT. Protein: CASSLGGDTQYF.

The chain combines TRBV2 with TRBJ1-4, with 7 bases fitting TRBD1. Germline values: CDR1 SNHLY, CDR2 FYNNEI. There are 12 residues in the CDR3. Germline trimming cut 10 bases from V and 7 bases from J; bases unmatched to any gene: 6. CDR3 nucleotide sequence: TGTGCCACCAGACAGGGACCTGAAAAACTGTTTTTT. It yields the protein CATRQGPEKLFF.

The chain uses TRBV20-1 and TRBJ2-7; tentatively, D is TRBD1 (6 bases). The length of the CDR3 is 11 residues. V lost 3 bases and J 11 bases, leaving 14 bases between the germline ends. CDR1 is DFQATT, CDR2 SNEGSKA, per germline (reference sequence). The CDR3 here is CSASFYPGEYV. The DNA for the CDR3 is TGCAGTGCTAGCTTTTACCCAGGGGAGTACGTC.

This clone was picked up one time. The rearrangement uses TRBV19 and TRBJ2-6, with 7 bases identical to TRBD1. Per germline, CDR1 LNHDA and CDR2 SQIVND (reference sequence). Trimming took 5 bases from V and 4 from J; bases not matched to a gene: 5. The CDR3 has 15 amino acids. The CDR3 DNA sequence: TGTGCCAGTAGTGCCAGGGGGACCGGGGCCAACGTCCTGACTTTC. Encoded protein: CASSARGTGANVLTF. The full variable domain, rest sourced from reference TRBV19 and TRBJ2-6, is DGGITQSPKYLFRKEGQNVTLSCEQNLNHDAMYWYRQDPGQGLRLIYYSQIVNDFQKGDIAEGYSVSREKKESFPLTVTSAQKNPTAFYLCASSARGTGANVLTFGAGSRLTVL.

This clone was detected only once. This chain uses TRBV6-6 with TRBJ1-3; D is unclear. This CDR3 has 14 amino acids. Germline V gene lookup returns CDR1 MNHNY and CDR2 SVGAGI (reference sequence). The germline V and J ends were trimmed by 1 base and 0 bases, with 4 bases remaining between them. The CDR3 reads CASSYLSSGNTIYF. In DNA, the CDR3 is TGTGCCAGCAGTTACTTGAGCTCTGGAAACACCATATATTTT.

Comment on this clone: With a much larger clone just one base away, this may be a read error. This specimen includes other DNA sequences encoding the same CDR3. V and J are TRBV7-9 and TRBJ1-1; no reliable D call. V lost 1 base to trimming and J lost 0 bases, with 3 bases between them. This CDR3 region has 13 residues. Germline loops: CDR1 SEHNR, CDR2 FQNEAQ (reference sequence). Here the CDR3 reads CASSLDMNTEAFF. The CDR3 nucleotides are TGTGCCAGCAGCTTAGATATGAACACTGAAGCTTTCTTT. The variable domain in full, with the rest retrieved from reference TRBV7-9 and TRBJ1-1, is DTGVSQNPRHKITKRGQNVTFRCDPISEHNRLYWYRQTLGQGPEFLTYFQNEAQLEKSRLLSDRFSAERPKGSFSTLEIQRTEQGDSAMYLCASSLDMNTEAFFGQGTRLTVV.